What follows describes a single T cell receptor beta chain. The antigen is unknown. This entry belongs to a study of cytomegalovirus exposure and HLA in healthy donors. Notes on the study in general: A later analysis showed HLA-associated TCR beta chains outstripping equally common others in clonal expansion. Rates of TCR association differed by HLA locus in a later analysis, with DRB1 highest and HLA-C lowest.

It was healthy bone marrow donors who served as donors. Researchers ran the PCR with 60 Vbeta and 13 Jbeta primers. The repertoire was sequenced with immunoSEQ multiplex PCR; TCRdb's copy has only in-frame clones and lacks some. This table has roughly 130,000 clones, roughly 84% appearing once. V gave up 2 bases and J gave up 5 bases, with 10 bases separating them. The CDR3 is 13 residues long. Germline CDR1 reads SGDLS; CDR2 reads YYNGEE. The sequence came from a woman under 30 in good health and CMV-seropositive. V and J are TRBV9 and TRBJ2-5; D possibly corresponds to TRBD2 (6 bases). Sequencing was performed on PBMCs. The CDR3 loop reads CASSVTSSETQYF. The CDR3 region has the DNA TGTGCCAGCAGCGTCACTAGCTCCGAGACCCAGTACTTC.